The rows below give T cell receptor beta chains drawn from one sample of a study of shared clonotypes between healthy human individuals. TCRdb's table, derived via immunoSEQ multiplex PCR, lists solely in-frame clones and lacks some. Of approximately 1.9 million clones listed, 93% are singletons. Sequenced material: naive CD8+ T cells from PBMCs. These receptor sequences come from a man aged 18 to 29 in good health. Some clones in this sample may be carry-over from other donors' samples. The CDR3 runs from the conserved cysteine through the conserved F or W. The order of the fields is clone size, V gene, J gene, D gene, CDR3 protein, CDR3 DNA. D genes are given only for firm matches. Only some rows state a clone size, as once, few, many or a class for expanded clones.

-	TRBV9	TRBJ2-3	-	CASSVLPGSHTDTQYF	TGTGCCAGCAGCGTTCTCCCCGGGTCCCACACAGATACGCAGTATTTT
-	TRBV4-3	TRBJ2-5	TRBD1	CASSQRQGKQETQYF	TGCGCCAGCAGCCAGCGACAGGGGAAGCAAGAGACCCAGTACTTC
-	TRBV27	TRBJ2-1	-	CASRSGFGTVYNEQFF	TGTGCCAGCAGGTCCGGGTTCGGGACCGTTTACAATGAGCAGTTCTTC
few	TRBV9	TRBJ1-1	-	CASSVGGSTEAFF	TGTGCCAGCAGCGTAGGCGGGAGTACTGAAGCTTTCTTT
-	TRBV28	TRBJ1-2	TRBD1	CASSSPDRVDGYTF	TGTGCCAGCAGTTCCCCTGACAGGGTGGATGGCTACACCTTC
-	TRBV7-9	TRBJ2-5	-	CASAQGLRETQYF	TGTGCCAGCGCCCAGGGGTTACGGGAGACCCAGTACTTC
-	TRBV14	TRBJ2-7	-	CASSQPDRPWEQYF	TGTGCCAGCAGCCAACCTGACAGACCATGGGAGCAGTACTTC
-	TRBV29-1	TRBJ2-4	-	CSVADNRPKNIQYF	TGCAGCGTCGCCGACAACCGCCCCAAAAACATTCAGTACTTC
-	TRBV28	TRBJ1-2	TRBD1	CASSLMSQGNYGYTF	TGTGCCAGCAGTTTAATGTCACAGGGGAACTATGGCTACACCTTC
once	TRBV29-1	TRBJ1-1	TRBD1	CSVSTAGTGIVEAFF	TGCAGCGTTTCTACAGCCGGGACAGGGATAGTTGAAGCTTTCTTT
-	TRBV7-3	TRBJ2-7	-	CASSAGYDYEQYF	TGTGCCAGCAGTGCAGGGTACGACTACGAGCAGTACTTC
-	TRBV9	TRBJ2-7	-	CASSVGSRSYEQYF	TGTGCCAGCAGCGTAGGTTCTCGCTCCTACGAGCAGTACTTC
-	TRBV5-1	TRBJ2-3	TRBD1	CASSLPYGTGAGDTQYF	TGCGCCAGCAGCCTACCTTATGGGACAGGGGCTGGAGATACGCAGTATTTT
-	TRBV9	TRBJ2-1	TRBD2	CASSRRLAGDNEQFF	TGTGCCAGCAGTAGGAGACTAGCGGGAGACAATGAGCAGTTCTTC
-	TRBV5-4	TRBJ2-1	TRBD2	CASSPYPSGSGDEQFF	TGTGCCAGCAGCCCTTACCCTAGCGGGAGCGGTGATGAGCAGTTCTTC
-	TRBV7-9	TRBJ2-1	-	CAGDLRVDEQFF	TGTGCCGGGGACCTCAGGGTCGATGAGCAGTTCTTC
-	TRBV9	TRBJ2-2	TRBD1	CASSLNRGPGELFF	TGTGCCAGCAGCCTAAACAGGGGGCCCGGGGAGCTGTTTTTT
-	TRBV28	TRBJ2-7	-	CASSLSREQYF	TGTGCCAGCAGTTTATCCCGGGAGCAGTACTTC
-	TRBV4-3	TRBJ1-2	-	CASTYTEGRGDGYTF	TGCGCCAGCACCTACACCGAGGGGAGGGGGGATGGCTACACCTTC
-	TRBV7-9	TRBJ2-1	TRBD2	CASSLGWAGVSHNEQFF	TGTGCCAGCAGCTTAGGGTGGGCGGGAGTATCCCACAATGAGCAGTTCTTC
-	TRBV27	TRBJ2-1	-	CASSSLRGTYNEQFF	TGTGCCAGCAGTTCGTTAAGGGGCACCTACAATGAGCAGTTCTTC
-	TRBV7-9	TRBJ1-2	TRBD1	CASSYQDRGDYGYTF	TGTGCCAGCAGCTACCAAGACAGGGGAGACTATGGCTACACCTTC
-	TRBV9	TRBJ2-7	TRBD2	CASSVGTSGRYEQYF	TGTGCCAGCAGCGTCGGGACTAGCGGGAGATACGAGCAGTACTTC
-	TRBV11-1	TRBJ1-1	-	CASSLVQGSTEAFF	TGTGCCAGCAGCTTAGTTCAGGGCAGCACTGAAGCTTTCTTT
-	TRBV28	TRBJ2-1	TRBD2	CASSTAGTSAQRGNEQFF	TGTGCCAGCAGTACGGCCGGGACTAGCGCCCAGCGGGGCAATGAGCAGTTCTTC
-	TRBV2	TRBJ1-6	-	CASSPGAGPPLHF	TGTGCCAGCAGTCCTGGAGCAGGACCACCCCTCCACTTT
-	TRBV28	TRBJ1-2	-	CASTLIGYNYGYTF	TGTGCCAGCACTTTGATCGGCTATAACTATGGCTACACCTTC
-	TRBV4-1	TRBJ2-5	-	CASSQAAGGYQETQYF	TGCGCCAGCAGCCAAGCCGCCGGCGGGTACCAAGAGACCCAGTACTTC
-	TRBV28	TRBJ2-1	TRBD1	CASTIQTGLVNEQFF	TGTGCCAGCACCATCCAGACAGGGCTGGTTAATGAGCAGTTCTTC
-	TRBV5-1	TRBJ2-7	-	CASSSAGHPSLEEQYF	TGCGCCAGCAGCAGCGCGGGACACCCCTCCTTGGAAGAGCAGTACTTC
-	TRBV28	TRBJ1-4	-	CASSLSYATNEKLFF	TGTGCCAGCAGTTTAAGTTACGCAACTAATGAAAAACTGTTTTTT
-	TRBV28	TRBJ2-3	-	CASSPRDFTDTQYF	TGTGCCAGCAGTCCCCGGGACTTCACAGATACGCAGTATTTT
-	TRBV6-6	TRBJ1-1	-	CASRSDGFTEAFF	TGTGCCAGCAGATCGGACGGTTTCACTGAAGCTTTCTTT
-	TRBV30	TRBJ2-7	-	CAWSTGTTYEQYF	TGTGCCTGGAGTACAGGGACCACCTACGAGCAGTACTTC
-	TRBV27	TRBJ1-2	-	CASSLVQGLGYTF	TGTGCCAGCAGTTTAGTACAGGGCCTGGGCTACACCTTC
-	TRBV28	TRBJ1-3	-	CASSLGPGAGNTIYF	TGTGCCAGCAGTCTAGGTCCGGGGGCCGGAAACACCATATATTTT
-	TRBV7-9	TRBJ1-2	-	CASSRAGISYYGYTF	TGTGCCAGCAGCCGCGCCGGGATCTCTTACTATGGCTACACCTTC
once	TRBV12-5	TRBJ1-1	TRBD1	CASGGQGFEAFF	TGTGCTAGTGGGGGACAGGGGTTTGAAGCTTTCTTT
-	TRBV5-1	TRBJ2-1	TRBD1	CASSLEGGLSYNEQFF	TGCGCCAGCAGCTTGGAAGGGGGCCTCTCCTACAATGAGCAGTTCTTC
-	TRBV5-6	TRBJ2-1	-	CASSFSGPGEQFF	TGTGCCAGCAGCTTTTCGGGACCCGGTGAGCAGTTCTTC
-	TRBV6-5	TRBJ2-2	-	CASSYSGAKRRGELFF	TGTGCCAGCAGTTACTCGGGAGCTAAACGTCGCGGGGAGCTGTTTTTT
-	TRBV2	TRBJ2-5	-	CASSELGSETQYF	TGTGCCAGCAGTGAATTGGGGTCTGAGACCCAGTACTTC
-	TRBV29-1	TRBJ2-7	TRBD1	CSVQGTGEQYF	TGCAGCGTTCAGGGGACAGGCGAGCAGTACTTC
-	TRBV9	TRBJ2-5	-	CASSVPKTETQYF	TGTGCCAGCAGCGTACCGAAGACGGAGACCCAGTACTTC
-	TRBV19	TRBJ2-1	-	CASSSRDESTYNEQFF	TGTGCCAGTAGCTCCCGGGACGAGAGCACCTACAATGAGCAGTTCTTC
-	TRBV7-3	TRBJ2-7	TRBD2	CASSLGAGLAYEQYF	TGTGCCAGCAGCTTAGGGGCCGGACTAGCCTACGAGCAGTACTTC